The sequence of this TCR beta chain was determined in a study of beta chain features in type 1 diabetes. Regarding the study as a whole: Compared with healthy donors, patients appeared to share more similar naive, central memory and regulatory TCRB repertoires. Type 1 diabetes patients had moderately but significantly shorter TCRB CDR3s in all four CD4+ subsets.

J lost 4 bases, V lost 4 bases, and 5 bases had no gene match. This CDR3 is built from 14 residues. The V gene's germline CDR1 is SGHRS and CDR2 YFSETQ. Expressed TCRB transcripts were sequenced after all isolated RNA was converted to cDNA. Libraries were prepared by immunoSEQ multiplex PCR; TCRdb keeps only in-frame clonotypes and omits some of them. Counted here are 100,000 to 150,000 clones, around 9% occurring once; the ten biggest clones make up roughly 0.75%. This clone was seen a handful of times. Its antigen is still unknown. Sequencing used central memory CD4+ T cells from blood. The TCR comes from a young man with type 1 diabetes. This rearrangement joins TRBV5-1 to TRBJ2-5; 9 positions match TRBD1. The CDR3 spells CASSARTGAETQYF. Written as DNA, the CDR3 is TGCGCCAGCAGCGCGAGGACAGGGGCAGAGACCCAGTACTTC.